The 25 T cell receptor beta chains listed next were all sequenced from one sample in a study of blood T cell repertoires in COVID-19. Only in-frame clones appear in the TCRdb table, and some are missing; sequencing was by immunoSEQ multiplex PCR. The sample contains approximately 120,000 clones, more than 70% of which appear only once. Sequenced sample: peripheral blood. Every receptor here comes from a human donor in a cohort sampled during active COVID-19.

This sequence joins TRBV5-1 and TRBJ2-1; D perhaps matches TRBD2 (6 bases). The CDR3 loop spans 15 amino acids. Trimming pared 1 base from V and 2 bases from J, leaving 10 bases between. CDR1 is SGHRS and CDR2 is YFSETQ in the germline V gene. This CDR3 is CASSLRLVAYNEQFF. The CDR3 DNA reads as TGCGCCAGCAGCTTGAGACTAGTAGCCTACAATGAGCAGTTCTTC. Using reference TRBV5-1 and TRBJ2-1 for the parts outside the CDR3, the full variable domain is KAGVTQTPRYLIKTRGQQVTLSCSPISGHRSVSWYQQTPGQGLQFLFEYFSETQRNKGNFPGRFSGRQFSNSRSEMNVSTLELGDSALYLCASSLRLVAYNEQFFGPGTRLTVL.

J is TRBJ1-5 and V is TRBV2; 7 bases line up with TRBD1. Per germline, CDR1 SNHLY and CDR2 FYNNEI. Trimming removed 8 bases from V and 3 bases from J; junction bases left unmatched: 7. The CDR3 covers 14 residues. CDR3 nucleotide sequence: TGTGCCAGCCTTGAGACAGGGTCCAATCAGCCCCAGCATTTT. Translating gives CASLETGSNQPQHF. The full variable domain, completed using reference TRBV2 and TRBJ1-5, is EPEVTQTPSHQVTQMGQEVILRCVPISNHLYFYWYRQILGQKVEFLVSFYNNEISEKSEIFDDQFSVERPDGSNFTLKIRSTKLEDSAMYFCASLETGSNQPQHFGDGTRLSIL.

This sequence joins TRBV11-3 and TRBJ2-1; 10 bases are a match to TRBD2. J lost 5 bases, V lost 4 bases, and 8 bases had no gene match. CDR1 is SGHNT, CDR2 YENEEA, per germline. This CDR3 spans 16 amino acids. The CDR3 is CASSSRSGGTHNEQFF. Here the CDR3 DNA reads TGTGCCAGCAGCTCCCGTAGCGGGGGGACCCACAATGAGCAGTTCTTC. The whole variable domain, remainder taken from reference TRBV11-3 and TRBJ2-1, is EAGVVQSPRYKIIEKKQPVAFWCNPISGHNTLYWYLQNLGQGPELLIRYENEEAVDDSQLPKDRFSAERLKGVDSTLKIQPAELGDSAVYLCASSSRSGGTHNEQFFGPGTRLTVL.

V is TRBV29-1 and J is TRBJ2-1; D may be TRBD2 (6 bases). CDR1 and CDR2 (germline): SQVTM, ANQGSEA. This CDR3 spans 12 amino acids. Trimming pared 5 bases from V and 8 bases from J, leaving 13 bases between. The CDR3 DNA reads as TGCAGCGTTTGGGACTGGATCGATGAGCAGTTCTTC. As protein: CSVWDWIDEQFF.

The chain uses TRBV15 and TRBJ2-1; TRBD2 matches at 7 bases. Trimming took 1 base from V and 7 from J; bases not matched to a gene: 7. Per germline, CDR1 LNHNV and CDR2 YYDKDF (reference sequence). There are 15 residues in the CDR3. CDR3 nucleotides: TGTGCCACCAGCAGAGTTGCGGGAGACGGTAATGAGCAGTTCTTC. The encoded protein is CATSRVAGDGNEQFF.

The chain employs TRBV9 and TRBJ2-1; TRBD1 is a possible D gene (6 bases). CDR1 is SGDLS and CDR2 is YYNGEE in the germline V gene. V was trimmed by 4 bases and J by 4 bases, leaving 15 bases between them. The CDR3 length is 15 residues. CDR3: CASSPGRQAYNEQFF. The DNA for the CDR3 is TGTGCCAGCAGCCCAGGGAGACAGGCTTACAATGAGCAGTTCTTC.

The J gene is TRBJ2-7, the V gene TRBV6-5, with D maybe TRBD2 (6 bases). The germline CDR1 and CDR2 sequences are MNHEY and SVGAGI. Deletions cut 7 bases from V and 6 bases from J, with 16 bases between. The CDR3 is 13 amino acids. The CDR3 loop reads CASTPGGAGEQYF. The CDR3 nucleotides are TGTGCCAGCACCCCCGGGGGTGCGGGCGAGCAGTACTTC.

The chain employs TRBV3-1 (or the pseudogene TRBV3-2) and TRBJ2-2; D is unclear. The CDR3 extends over 15 amino acids. The V end was cut by 0 bases, the J end by 1 base, with 6 bases between. CDR1 and CDR2 (germline): LGHDT, YNNKEL (reference sequence). The CDR3 DNA is TGTGCCAGCAGCCAAGACGGAGTGAACACCGGGGAGCTGTTTTTT. Its protein product is CASSQDGVNTGELFF.

The J gene is TRBJ2-3, the V gene TRBV29-1; D perhaps matches TRBD2 (6 bases). The CDR3 contains 14 residues. Germline V gene lookup returns CDR1 SQVTM and CDR2 ANQGSEA. V lost 6 bases, J lost 1 base, and 14 bases lay in between. CDR3 region: CSVAGGKGTDTQYF. The DNA of the CDR3 is TGCAGCGTGGCAGGCGGGAAGGGCACAGATACGCAGTATTTT.

This clone was seen a single time. The CDR3 DNA follows: TGCGCCAGCAGTGCGGTCCACCTCTCCTACGAGCAGTACTTC. Translated: CASSAVHLSYEQYF. The chain combines TRBV10-2 with TRBJ2-7; D call uncertain. CDR1 and CDR2 (germline): WSHSY, SAAADI. V lost 4 bases and J 0 bases, leaving 10 bases between the germline ends. The CDR3 sequence is 14 residues long.

The gene calls are TRBV11-2 and TRBJ2-1; 11 nucleotides match TRBD2. The CDR3 is 15 amino acids. The germline CDR1 and CDR2 sequences are SGHAT and FQNNGV. Trimming cost V 1 base and J 4 bases; bases outside gene matches: 0. CDR3 protein: CASSLASGGYNEQFF. CDR3 nucleotides: TGTGCCAGCAGCTTAGCTAGCGGGGGGTACAATGAGCAGTTCTTC.

This sequence joins TRBV18 and TRBJ2-3, with a weak D call TRBD1 (6 bases). V was clipped by 0 bases and J by 3 bases, with 13 bases between them. Germline-derived CDR1 and CDR2 are KGHSH and LQKENI. The CDR3 spans 16 residues. CDR3 bases: TGTGCCAGCTCACCACCGACAGGTCAGGAGACAGATACGCAGTATTTT. Amino acids: CASSPPTGQETDTQYF.

This clone was seen more than once but under ten times. The chain links TRBV5-1 to TRBJ2-7; 8 nucleotides line up with TRBD1. CDR1 and CDR2 from the germline V gene are SGHRS and YFSETQ. V lost 3 bases, J lost 6 bases, and 2 bases stayed unmatched. This CDR3 is 12 amino acids long. This chain's CDR3 is CASSSQGAEQYF. The DNA of the CDR3 is TGCGCCAGCAGCTCCCAGGGGGCCGAGCAGTACTTC.

The V gene is TRBV2, the J gene TRBJ2-1; possibly TRBD2 for D (6 bases). The CDR3 is made up of 13 amino acids. Germline CDR1 and CDR2: SNHLY and FYNNEI. The V end was cut by 7 bases, the J end by 4 bases, with 11 bases between. CDR3 protein: CASMLAPYNEQFF. In DNA, the CDR3 is TGTGCCAGCATGCTAGCGCCTTACAATGAGCAGTTCTTC.

This chain joins TRBV3-1 (or the pseudogene TRBV3-2) and TRBJ2-7; D ambiguous. The CDR3 is 14 amino acids. Germline V gives CDR1 LGHDT, CDR2 YNNKEL (reference sequence). The germline V and J ends were trimmed by 1 base and 0 bases, with 7 bases remaining between them. The CDR3 sequence is CASSQASSSYEQYF. The DNA of the CDR3 is TGTGCCAGCAGCCAAGCCTCGAGCTCCTACGAGCAGTACTTC.

The rearrangement links TRBV11-1 to TRBJ2-7; TRBD1 matches at 7 bases. CDR3 length: 12 residues. CDR1 is SGHAT, CDR2 FQDESV, per germline (reference sequence). V was pared by 5 bases and J by 5 bases, with 3 bases of the junction left unmatched. CDR3 region: CASSATGDEQYF. The CDR3, as DNA: TGTGCCAGCAGCGCCACAGGGGACGAGCAGTACTTC.

This chain connects TRBV3-1 (or the pseudogene TRBV3-2) to TRBJ2-7, with 8 bases that match TRBD2. The J segment lost 0 bases and the V segment lost 3 bases, leaving 4 bases of the junction unmatched. Germline assignment: CDR1 LGHDT and CDR2 YNNKEL (reference sequence). The CDR3 is made up of 15 amino acids. The CDR3 loop is CASSHRRGVSYEQYF. The CDR3 DNA reads TGTGCCAGCAGCCATAGGCGGGGGGTCTCCTACGAGCAGTACTTC.

This clone was seen once. V is TRBV10-3 and J is TRBJ2-3; TRBD2 matches at 15 bases. The V gene end was trimmed by 3 bases and the J gene end by 6 bases; junction bases not matched to a gene: 10. Germline V gene lookup returns CDR1 ENHRY and CDR2 SYGVKD. This CDR3 comprises 18 residues. CDR3 sequence reads: CAISDPSGLAGGLDTQYF. CDR3 DNA sequence: TGTGCCATCAGTGACCCATCGGGACTAGCGGGAGGTCTCGATACGCAGTATTTT.

The rearrangement joins TRBV19 to TRBJ1-6; 8 bases are shared with TRBD1. The CDR3 is made up of 15 amino acids. CDR1 and CDR2 from the germline V gene are LNHDA and SQIVND (reference sequence). With V trimmed by 6 bases and J by 8 bases, 9 bases remained unmatched. DNA of the CDR3: TGTGCCAGTAGGGACAGGGCCACCAGGGATTCACCCCTCCACTTT. Translated, it gives CASRDRATRDSPLHF. Using reference TRBV19 and TRBJ1-6 for the parts outside the CDR3, the full variable domain is DGGITQSPKYLFRKEGQNVTLSCEQNLNHDAMYWYRQDPGQGLRLIYYSQIVNDFQKGDIAEGYSVSREKKESFPLTVTSAQKNPTAFYLCASRDRATRDSPLHFGNGTRLTVT.

For this clone: A junction boundary mismatches the germline segment, possibly from a read error. V and J are TRBV6-4 and TRBJ2-3; 7 bases agree with TRBD2. The germline CDR1 and CDR2 sequences are MRHNA and SNTAGT. The CDR3 extends over 10 amino acids. The CDR3: CASLEGLLVF. The CDR3 DNA reads TGTGCCAGCTTAGAGGGACTACTTGTTTTT.

This clone was seen just once. The chain is built from TRBV5-1 and TRBJ2-7; D is uncertain. Trimming pared 4 bases from V and 2 bases from J, leaving 13 bases between. CDR1 and CDR2 from the germline V gene are SGHRS and YFSETQ. The CDR3 is 14 amino acids. The CDR3 region is CASSLSGPPYEQYF. DNA for the CDR3: TGCGCCAGCAGCCTATCTGGGCCCCCCTACGAGCAGTACTTC.

The V gene is TRBV6-1, the J gene TRBJ2-3; 7 positions match TRBD2. In germline, CDR1 is MNHNS, CDR2 SASEGT. The CDR3 spans 15 residues. Trimming at V came to 1 base and at J to 7 bases, leaving 8 bases not matched to a gene. CDR3 residues: CASSEETAGPYTQYF. For the CDR3, the DNA is TGTGCCAGCAGTGAAGAGACAGCGGGGCCATATACGCAGTATTTT.

The CDR3 DNA follows: TGCGCCAGCAGCTTGGCTCCACCTCGACAGGGGGCCTACGAGCAGTACTTC. Residues: CASSLAPPRQGAYEQYF. The chain recombines TRBV5-1 with TRBJ2-7; 9 bases align to TRBD1. Unmatched junction bases numbered 9, after V lost 0 bases and J lost 2 bases. Per germline, CDR1 SGHRS and CDR2 YFSETQ. The CDR3 extends over 17 amino acids.

The genes are TRBV13 and TRBJ2-1; 14 bases align to TRBD2. The CDR3 extends over 19 amino acids. Germline V gene sequence: CDR1 PRHDT, CDR2 FYEKMQ (reference sequence). V lost 6 bases, J lost 6 bases, and 16 bases stayed unmatched. The CDR3 sequence is CASRPPPGLAGDSVNEQFF. The CDR3 DNA sequence: TGTGCCAGCAGACCTCCTCCGGGACTAGCGGGAGACTCAGTCAATGAGCAGTTCTTC.

V usage is TRBV28 and J usage is TRBJ2-2; 8 positions agree with TRBD2. CDR3 length equals 14 residues. The J segment lost 7 bases and the V segment lost 3 bases, leaving 4 bases of the junction unmatched. Germline loops: CDR1 MDHEN, CDR2 SYDVKM. CDR3 region: CASSFRRGDGELFF. In nucleotides, the CDR3 is TGTGCCAGCAGTTTTAGGCGGGGGGACGGGGAGCTGTTTTTT.